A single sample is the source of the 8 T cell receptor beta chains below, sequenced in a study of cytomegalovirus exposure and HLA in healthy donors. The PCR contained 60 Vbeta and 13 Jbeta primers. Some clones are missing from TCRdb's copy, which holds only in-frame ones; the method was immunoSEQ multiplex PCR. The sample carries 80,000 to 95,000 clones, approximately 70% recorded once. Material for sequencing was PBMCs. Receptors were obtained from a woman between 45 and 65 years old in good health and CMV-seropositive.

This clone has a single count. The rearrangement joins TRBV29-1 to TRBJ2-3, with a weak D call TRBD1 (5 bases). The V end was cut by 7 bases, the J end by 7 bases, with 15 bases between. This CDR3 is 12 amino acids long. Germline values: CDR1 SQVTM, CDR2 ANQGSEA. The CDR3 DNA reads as TGCAGCGGACGTGACAGTGTAAATACGCAGTATTTT. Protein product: CSGRDSVNTQYF.

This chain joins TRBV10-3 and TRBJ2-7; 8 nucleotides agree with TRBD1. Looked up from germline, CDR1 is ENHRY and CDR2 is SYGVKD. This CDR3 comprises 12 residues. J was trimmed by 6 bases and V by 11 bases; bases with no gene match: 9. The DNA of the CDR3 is TGTGCCGCCGGACAGGGACTTAGCGAGCAGTACTTC. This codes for CAAGQGLSEQYF.

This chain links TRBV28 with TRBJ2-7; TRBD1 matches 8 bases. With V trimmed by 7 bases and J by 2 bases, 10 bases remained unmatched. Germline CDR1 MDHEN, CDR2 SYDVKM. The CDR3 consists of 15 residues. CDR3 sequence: CASISPRGQAYEQYF. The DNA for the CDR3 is TGTGCCAGCATTAGTCCCCGGGGACAGGCCTACGAGCAGTACTTC.

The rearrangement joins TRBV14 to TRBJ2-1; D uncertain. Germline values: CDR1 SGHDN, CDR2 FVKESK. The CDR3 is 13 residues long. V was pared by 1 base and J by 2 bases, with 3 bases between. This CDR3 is CASSQGTYNEQFF. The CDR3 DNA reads TGTGCCAGCAGCCAAGGTACCTACAATGAGCAGTTCTTC.

CDR3 sequence: CASSHRGSTNYGYTF. Written as DNA, the CDR3 is TGTGCCAGCAGTCACAGGGGGTCTACTAACTATGGCTACACCTTC. J is TRBJ1-2 and V is TRBV28, with 8 bases identical to TRBD1. Germline CDR1 MDHEN, CDR2 SYDVKM. The CDR3 covers 15 residues. V gave up 5 bases and J gave up 0 bases; unmatched junction bases: 5.

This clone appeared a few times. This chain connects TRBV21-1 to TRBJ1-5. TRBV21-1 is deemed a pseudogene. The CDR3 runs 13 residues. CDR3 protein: CASSKAGNQPQHF. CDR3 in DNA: TGTGCCAGCAGCAAAGCCGGGAATCAGCCCCAGCATTTT.

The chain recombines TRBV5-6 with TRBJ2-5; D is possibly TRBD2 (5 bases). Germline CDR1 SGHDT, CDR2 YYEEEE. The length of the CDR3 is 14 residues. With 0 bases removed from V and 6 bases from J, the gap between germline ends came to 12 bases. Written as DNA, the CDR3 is TGTGCCAGCAGCTTGGGATTCCCGGGGAAGACCCAGTACTTC. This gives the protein CASSLGFPGKTQYF.

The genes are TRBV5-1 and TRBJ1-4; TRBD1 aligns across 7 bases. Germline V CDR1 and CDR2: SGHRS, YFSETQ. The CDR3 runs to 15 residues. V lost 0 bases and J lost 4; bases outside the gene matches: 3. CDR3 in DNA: TGCGCCAGCAGCTTGGGGGACAGCCTTAATGAAAAACTGTTTTTT. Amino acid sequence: CASSLGDSLNEKLFF.